Each of the 17 T cell receptor beta chains below was sequenced from the same sample in a study of blood T cell repertoires in COVID-19. Sequencing used immunoSEQ multiplex PCR; TCRdb keeps in-frame clones, though not all of them. The sample lists about 150,000 clones, roughly 89% occurring once. Sequenced material: peripheral blood. The receptor source for this set is a man aged 30 to 39 with COVID-19, enrolled during active disease.

This clone was counted a few times. The chain uses TRBV6-4 and TRBJ2-1; D may be TRBD2 (6 bases). The ends were cut back, 3 bases at V and 0 bases at J, with 6 bases in the middle. The CDR3 covers 14 residues. Germline V gene data show CDR1 as MRHNA and CDR2 as SNTAGT. The CDR3 DNA sequence: TGTGCCAGCAGTGAGGGAGGCTCCTACAATGAGCAGTTCTTC. As protein: CASSEGGSYNEQFF.

CDR3 nucleotide sequence: TGTGCCAGTACCTCGGGTTTGCGGGCCGGGGAGCTGTTTTTT. It codes for CASTSGLRAGELFF. The chain employs TRBV19 and TRBJ2-2; D possibly corresponds to TRBD2 (5 bases). CDR3 length: 14 amino acids. The V and J ends lost 7 bases and 6 bases respectively, with 15 bases between them. The germline V gene has CDR1 LNHDA and CDR2 SQIVND (reference sequence).

This clone was seen many times. The chain joins TRBV11-3 to TRBJ2-3, with D maybe TRBD1 (5 bases). Deletions cut 3 bases from V and 1 base from J, with 14 bases between. Germline CDR1 is SGHNT and CDR2 is YENEEA. CDR3 size: 16 residues. As DNA, the CDR3 is TGTGCCAGCAGCTTGTCCCTAGGGGTGGGCACAGATACGCAGTATTTT. Its translation is CASSLSLGVGTDTQYF.

The J gene is TRBJ2-7, the V gene TRBV28, with 8 nucleotides matching TRBD1. CDR1 and CDR2 from the germline V gene are MDHEN and SYDVKM. This CDR3 has 14 residues. The V and J ends lost 6 bases and 3 bases, in that order; junction bases with no gene match: 7. CDR3 nucleotide sequence: TGTGCCAGCAGCCCGGCAGGGGGCGGCTACGAGCAGTACTTC. Its protein is CASSPAGGGYEQYF.

This clone was recorded only once. CDR3 coding DNA: TGTGCCAGCTCTTTGGGACTAGCGCTCTACGAGCAGTACTTC. Amino acids: CASSLGLALYEQYF. The V call is TRBV18, the J call TRBJ2-7; the match to TRBD2 covers 10 bases. After removal of 6 bases from V and 3 bases from J, the junction contained 5 bases not matched to a gene. Per germline, CDR1 KGHSH and CDR2 LQKENI. This CDR3 has 14 amino acids. Together with reference TRBV18 and TRBJ2-7, the CDR3 gives the full variable domain: NAGVMQNPRHLVRRRGQEARLRCSPMKGHSHVYWYRQLPEEGLKFMVYLQKENIIDESGMPKERFSAEFPKEGPSILRIQQVVRGDSAAYFCASSLGLALYEQYFGPGTRLTVT.

The V gene is TRBV15, the J gene TRBJ2-1, with 7 bases matching TRBD2. The CDR3 consists of 14 residues. Trimming cost V 2 bases and J 6 bases; bases outside gene matches: 4. In germline, CDR1 is LNHNV, CDR2 YYDKDF (reference sequence). CDR3 sequence reads: CATSRPGLINEQFF. The CDR3 DNA reads TGTGCCACCAGCAGACCGGGACTAATCAATGAGCAGTTCTTC.

The chain combines TRBV5-1 with TRBJ1-6, with TRBD1 as a possible D gene (5 bases). CDR1 is SGHRS, CDR2 YFSETQ, per germline. The V end was cut by 5 bases, the J end by 0 bases, with 18 bases between. This CDR3 is built from 18 residues. In DNA form, the CDR3 reads TGCGCCAGCAGTGATTGGGGTCGGGGGAGCTCCTATAATTCACCCCTCCACTTT. Its translation is CASSDWGRGSSYNSPLHF.

This chain joins TRBV30 and TRBJ2-7; 7 nucleotides match TRBD1. CDR1 is GTSNPN, CDR2 SVGIG, per germline (reference sequence). CDR3 length equals 13 residues. The V gene end was trimmed by 3 bases and the J gene end by 3 bases; junction bases not matched to a gene: 5. The CDR3 region has the DNA TGTGCCTGGAGGAGGGGGCGCGTCTACGAGCAGTACTTC. This gives the protein CAWRRGRVYEQYF.

J is TRBJ1-2 and V is TRBV5-4; D is possibly TRBD1 (6 bases). CDR1 is SGHNT and CDR2 is YYREEE in the germline V gene (reference sequence). This CDR3 spans 15 amino acids. V was pared by 1 base and J by 4 bases, with 14 bases between. The CDR3 DNA is TGTGCCAGCAGCTTGAACAGGGCCGCCCTCTATGGCTACACCTTC. This gives the protein CASSLNRAALYGYTF.

J is TRBJ2-2 and V is TRBV21-1; the D call TRBD1 from the table was never checked on the DNA. TRBV21-1 is a known pseudogene. The length of the CDR3 is 16 residues. The chain's CDR3 is CASTPSGTGGTGELFF. CDR3 nucleotide sequence: TGTGCCAGCACCCCCTCCGGGACAGGGGGGACTGGGGAGCTGTTTTTT.

The rearrangement links TRBV27 to TRBJ1-4; D is ambiguous. Germline V gives CDR1 MNHEY, CDR2 SMNVEV (reference sequence). CDR3 length: 14 residues. Trimming took off 5 bases at V and 8 bases at J, with 15 bases between the two ends. This CDR3 reads CASSPRGGREKLFF. CDR3 sequence (DNA): TGTGCCAGCAGTCCCCGGGGAGGGCGGGAAAAACTGTTTTTT. The full variable domain, with the rest looked up from reference TRBV27 and TRBJ1-4, is EAQVTQNPRYLITVTGKKLTVTCSQNMNHEYMSWYRQDPGLGLRQIYYSMNVEVTDKGDVPEGYKVSRKEKRNFPLILESPSPNQTSLYFCASSPRGGREKLFFGSGTQLSVL.

V is TRBV4-2 and J is TRBJ1-2; the D is unclear. V lost 0 bases and J lost 7, with 15 bases in between. CDR1 and CDR2 (germline): LGHNA, YNFKEQ. This CDR3 is built from 15 residues. The CDR3 region has the DNA TGTGCCAGCAGCCAAGACCTGTCCGGGGTTCGTGGCTACACCTTC. It codes for CASSQDLSGVRGYTF.

The chain couples TRBV27 to TRBJ2-7; maybe TRBD2 (7 bases). CDR1 and CDR2 from the germline V gene are MNHEY and SMNVEV (reference sequence). This CDR3 is built from 16 residues. V shed 6 bases and J shed 6 bases, with 24 bases lying between them. The CDR3: CASSLPTGGANLEQYF. In DNA form, the CDR3 reads TGTGCCAGCAGCCTTCCCACGGGGGGCGCGAACCTCGAGCAGTACTTC.

The chain carries TRBV7-9 and TRBJ2-2, with 10 bases fitting TRBD2. In germline, CDR1 is SEHNR, CDR2 FQNEAQ (reference sequence). The V and J ends lost 4 bases and 6 bases, in that order; junction bases with no gene match: 8. The CDR3 contains 16 residues. The CDR3 bases are TGTGCCAGCAGCTCCCCGGGACTAGCGAATGCCGGGGAGCTGTTTTTT. This codes for CASSSPGLANAGELFF.

The chain carries TRBV6-5 and TRBJ2-1; D remains unclear. The CDR3 covers 12 residues. Trimming stripped 7 bases from V and 7 bases from J, with 11 bases between. In germline, CDR1 is MNHEY, CDR2 SVGAGI. CDR3 in amino acids: CASTSSGNEQFF. CDR3 coding DNA: TGTGCCAGCACCAGCTCGGGTAATGAGCAGTTCTTC.

This chain uses TRBV5-6 with TRBJ2-2, with 10 bases identical to TRBD2. V was pared by 4 bases and J by 6 bases, with 12 bases of the junction left unmatched. CDR1 is SGHDT, CDR2 YYEEEE, per germline. The CDR3 has 17 amino acids. In DNA, the CDR3 is TGTGCCAGCAGCCGCGCCACCCTAGCGGGAGAGGCCGGGGAGCTGTTTTTT. It codes for CASSRATLAGEAGELFF.

V is TRBV27 and J is TRBJ2-7; D is perhaps TRBD1 (5 bases). V lost 3 bases, J lost 3 bases, and 12 bases lay in between. Looked up from germline, CDR1 is MNHEY and CDR2 is SMNVEV (reference sequence). This CDR3 is built from 14 residues. CDR3 sequence: CASSFAVGDYEQYF. The CDR3 DNA reads as TGTGCCAGCAGTTTTGCGGTAGGGGACTACGAGCAGTACTTC.